This T cell receptor beta chain stems from a study of blood T cells in healthy people across ages. Germline assignment: CDR1 DFQATT and CDR2 SNEGSKA (reference sequence). CDR3 length: 12 amino acids. Sample-barcoded 5' priming and a J-beta primer mix drove a second PCR of roughly 7 to 11 cycles. A single record per CDR3 protein comes from TCRdb applying MiXCR to the 5' RACE reads. The data show about 1.8 million distinct CDR3 sequences, less than 50% seen once. The specimen was blood. The V and J genes are TRBV20-1 and TRBJ2-5, with D possibly matching TRBD1 (6 bases). This receptor was taken from a woman aged 35 to 49 in good health. CDR3 sequence: CGRLQGQETQYF. The CDR3 region has the DNA TGCGGTAGGCTACAGGGTCAAGAGACCCAGTACTTC.